One sample yielded the 16 T cell receptor beta chains listed below, sequenced in a study of breast tumors, draining lymph nodes, adjacent tissues. Breast cancer patients provided tissue from their axillary draining lymph nodes. TCRdb recomputed calls from the multiplex PCR reads with MiXCR, one row per CDR3 protein. The sample holds around 300,000 distinct CDR3 sequences; 30% are singletons and the top ten take under 1.2%. The sequencing input was axillary lymph node tissue. All receptors come from a female donor with breast cancer. Some clones in this sample may be carry-over from other donors' samples.

This chain connects TRBV6-1 to TRBJ1-1; D may be TRBD1 (5 bases). V dropped 4 bases and J dropped 2 bases, with 8 bases sitting between them. The length of the CDR3 is 13 residues. Germline V gives CDR1 MNHNS, CDR2 SASEGT. The CDR3 protein is CASSGGTNTEAFF. CDR3 bases: TGTGCCAGCAGTGGGGGGACCAACACTGAAGCTTTCTTT.

This rearrangement joins TRBV5-6 to TRBJ2-5; 8 bases map to TRBD1. V shed 4 bases, J shed 5 bases, and the junction held 7 bases outside the gene matches. Germline loops: CDR1 SGHDT, CDR2 YYEEEE. The CDR3 totals 14 residues. The CDR3 DNA reads TGTGCCAGCAGCACAGGGGGGCGTGGGGAGACCCAGTACTTC. It codes for CASSTGGRGETQYF.

Comment on this clonotype: A read error may explain this, as a much larger clone is one base away. The chain carries TRBV6-2 or TRBV6-3 and TRBJ2-2; D not certain. Trimming cost V 7 bases and J 8 bases, with 17 bases left between them. The CDR3 runs to 14 residues. Germline assignment: CDR1 MNHEY and CDR2 SVGEGT. The CDR3 reads CASNPVTVDGELFF. In nucleotides, the CDR3 is TGTGCCAGCAATCCCGTTACAGTGGATGGGGAGCTGTTTTTT.

In its sample, this clonotype was seen a few times. The rearrangement links TRBV3-2 to TRBJ2-3; TRBD2, the D gene given by the table, was not confirmed from the DNA. TRBV3-2 is designated a pseudogene. CDR3 length: 15 amino acids. The DNA of the CDR3 is TGTGCCAGCAGCCAAGATAGCGGGAGGTCACATACGCAGTATTTT. Translating gives CASSQDSGRSHTQYF.

This clonotype came up many times. The chain links TRBV6-5 to TRBJ2-7; 7 bases fit TRBD2. V lost 5 bases and J lost 5; bases outside the gene matches: 9. The CDR3 totals 14 residues. Per the germline V gene, CDR1 is MNHEY and CDR2 is SVGAGI. The CDR3 coding sequence is TGTGCCAGCAGTGCCATTGGGGGAGGGAACGAGCAGTACTTC. It specifies CASSAIGGGNEQYF.

Ten or more counts support this clonotype. V and J are TRBV5-1 and TRBJ2-7; D is perhaps TRBD1 or TRBD2 (5 bases each). This CDR3 is built from 15 residues. The germline V and J ends were trimmed by 1 base and 1 base, with 12 bases remaining between them. Germline-derived CDR1 and CDR2 are SGHRS and YFSETQ. The CDR3 loop reads CASSLYSGGSYEQYF. Here the CDR3 DNA reads TGCGCCAGCAGCTTGTACTCTGGGGGATCCTACGAGCAGTACTTC. Complete variable domain (other parts from reference TRBV5-1 and TRBJ2-7): KAGVTQTPRYLIKTRGQQVTLSCSPISGHRSVSWYQQTPGQGLQFLFEYFSETQRNKGNFPGRFSGRQFSNSRSEMNVSTLELGDSALYLCASSLYSGGSYEQYFGPGTRLTVT.

This clonotype was counted many times. J is TRBJ2-3 and V is TRBV5-1; 8 bases are shared with TRBD2. V was clipped by 0 bases and J by 3 bases; unmatched bases: 3. The CDR3 totals 15 residues. The germline gives CDR1 SGHRS, CDR2 YFSETQ. The CDR3 nucleotides are TGCGCCAGCAGCTTGGCAGCGGGGGCTACAGATACGCAGTATTTT. Translating gives CASSLAAGATDTQYF.

The gene calls are TRBV14 and TRBJ2-1; 10 bases line up with TRBD2. CDR1 and CDR2 (germline): SGHDN, FVKESK. The length of the CDR3 is 15 residues. J gave up 9 bases and V 1 base, and 6 bases lay outside the gene matches. For the CDR3, the DNA is TGTGCCAGCAGCCAAGTGAGCGGGAGGGCCAGTGAGCAGTTCTTC. Translation: CASSQVSGRASEQFF.

Remarks on this clonotype: Sequence at one end of the junction differs from germline and may be a read error. The chain combines TRBV5-8 with TRBJ2-7; 8 bases align to TRBD1. Germline V CDR1 and CDR2: SGHTS, YDEGEE. CDR3 length: 12 amino acids. CDR3 bases: TGTGCCAGCAGCAGGACAGGGTACGAGCGGTACTTC. It encodes CASSRTGYERYF. Full variable domain (rest looked up from reference TRBV5-8 and TRBJ2-7): EAGVTQSPTHLIKTRGQQATLRCSPISGHTSVYWYQQALGLGLQFLLWYDEGEERNRGNFPPRFSGRQFPNYSSELNVNALELEDSALYLCASSRTGYERYFGPGTRLTVT.

A remark on this clonotype: Just one base apart from a much larger clone, this may be a read error. Here the CDR3 DNA reads TGTGCCAGCAGCTTAGAGGGACTAGCGGCGATCACAGATCCGCAGTATTTT. Translation gives CASSLEGLAAITDPQYF. The chain uses TRBV7-8 and TRBJ2-3; 11 nucleotides align to TRBD2. The CDR3 is made up of 17 amino acids. CDR1 and CDR2 from the germline V gene are SGHVS and FQNEAQ.

Many counts were recorded for this clonotype. V usage is TRBV5-1 and J usage is TRBJ1-4, with TRBD1 matching 8 bases. The V and J ends lost 4 bases and 4 bases, in that order; junction bases with no gene match: 6. Germline V lookup: CDR1 SGHRS, CDR2 YFSETQ. The CDR3 has 15 amino acids. CDR3 protein: CASSHITGGNEKLFF. CDR3 sequence (DNA): TGCGCCAGCAGCCATATCACAGGGGGTAATGAAAAACTGTTTTTT.

The chain carries TRBV9 and TRBJ1-3; perhaps TRBD1 as D (5 bases). Trimming removed 0 bases from V and 2 bases from J, with 9 bases in between. CDR3 length: 15 amino acids. CDR1 and CDR2 from the germline V gene are SGDLS and YYNGEE. The CDR3 loop reads CASSVAGNTGNTIYF. The CDR3 nucleotides are TGTGCCAGCAGCGTAGCAGGGAACACTGGAAACACCATATATTTT.

With regard to this clonotype: A much bigger clone sits one base away, suggesting this may be a read error. The rearrangement links TRBV9 to TRBJ2-7, with a possible D match to TRBD2 (6 bases). CDR1 is SGDLS and CDR2 is YYNGEE in the germline V gene. The CDR3 is made up of 15 amino acids. For the CDR3, the DNA is TGTGCCAGCAGCCCCCAGGAGGAGGGCGGCTACGGGCAGTACTTC. The encoded protein is CASSPQEEGGYGQYF.

There are many counts of this clonotype. V usage is TRBV6-1 and J usage is TRBJ1-2; TRBD1 might be the D (5 bases). CDR1 is MNHNS and CDR2 is SASEGT in the germline V gene. There are 13 residues in the CDR3. V lost 11 bases and J 4 bases, leaving 17 bases between the germline ends. For the CDR3, the DNA is TGTGCCGGCCTCGACAGAAACGTCTATGGCTACACCTTC. It encodes CAGLDRNVYGYTF.

As concerns this clonotype: A single base separates this from a much larger clone, so it may be a read error. The chain recombines TRBV5-5 with TRBJ2-1; D assignment may be TRBD1 or TRBD2 (5 bases each). Germline lookup yields CDR1 SGHKS and CDR2 YYEKEE (reference sequence). CDR3 size: 16 residues. The V end lost 3 bases, the J end lost 8 bases, and 21 bases lay between the germline ends. In nucleotides, the CDR3 is TGTGCCAGCAGCTCCGCCACTACCGGGACGACCTATGAGCAGTTCTTC. Translating gives CASSSATTGTTYEQFF.

This clonotype appeared many times. The CDR3 DNA is TGTGCCAGCAGCCTCCCGAACAATGAGCAGTTCTTC. This sequence encodes CASSLPNNEQFF. The chain joins TRBV6-1 to TRBJ2-1; no clear D. V lost 6 bases to trimming and J lost 5 bases, with 8 bases between them. Germline V gene data show CDR1 as MNHNS and CDR2 as SASEGT. This CDR3 is 12 amino acids long.